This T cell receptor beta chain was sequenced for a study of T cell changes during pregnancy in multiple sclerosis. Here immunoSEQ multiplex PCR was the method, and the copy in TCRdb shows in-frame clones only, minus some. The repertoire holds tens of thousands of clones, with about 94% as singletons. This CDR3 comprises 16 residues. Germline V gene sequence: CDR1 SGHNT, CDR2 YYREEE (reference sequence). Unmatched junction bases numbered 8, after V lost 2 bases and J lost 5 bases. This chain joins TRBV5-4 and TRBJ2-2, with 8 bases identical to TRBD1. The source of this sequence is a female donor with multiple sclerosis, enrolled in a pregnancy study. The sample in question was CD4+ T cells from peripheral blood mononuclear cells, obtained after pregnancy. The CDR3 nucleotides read TGTGCCAGCAGCTTAGGACAGGGAATAAGGACCGGGGAGCTGTTTTTT. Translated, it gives CASSLGQGIRTGELFF.